The clone carrying this TCR beta chain was picked up one time. This sample was taken from a study of cytomegalovirus exposure and HLA in healthy donors. PCR primers comprised 60 Vbeta and 13 Jbeta primers. Clones were read by immunoSEQ multiplex PCR, and TCRdb kept only the in-frame ones, dropping some. In the table there are some 200,000 clones, around 83% of which are singletons. The CDR3 is made up of 14 amino acids. Trimming shortened V by 6 bases and J by 2 bases, and 8 bases separated the two germline ends. Germline V gene lookup returns CDR1 MNHEY and CDR2 SMNVEV (reference sequence). This clonotype was obtained from a woman younger than 30 in good health and CMV-seronegative. The chain links TRBV27 to TRBJ2-6; D not certain. The sequencing sample was made of PBMCs. The CDR3 reads CASRYMAGANVLTF. CDR3 nucleotide sequence: TGTGCCAGCAGATACATGGCTGGGGCCAACGTCCTGACTTTC.